Presented here are 7 T cell receptor beta chains from one specimen sequenced in a study of PD-1 blockade in classical Hodgkin lymphoma. The repertoire was sequenced with immunoSEQ multiplex PCR; TCRdb's copy has only in-frame clones and lacks some. This sample has over 11,000 clones; around four fifths occur once, and the top ten carry about 25%. Each of the patients experienced relapse following autologous stem cell transplantation, and their brentuximab vedotin exposure differed. Sequenced material: peripheral blood mononuclear cells (PBMCs), taken before the second cycle of nivolumab. The receptor set was obtained from a human donor with classical Hodgkin lymphoma.

This chain uses TRBV5-4 with TRBJ1-2; no reliable D call. Germline assignment: CDR1 SGHNT and CDR2 YYREEE (reference sequence). This CDR3 region has 13 residues. Trimming cost V 4 bases and J 5 bases, with 12 bases left between them. CDR3 DNA sequence: TGTGCCAGCAGCCTTTATTACCTTTATGGCTACACCTTC. It translates to CASSLYYLYGYTF.

This clone ranks as medium-sized. The V call is TRBV7-6, the J call TRBJ2-2; 8 bases fit TRBD1. With V trimmed by 6 bases and J by 4 bases, 7 bases remained unmatched. This CDR3 has 15 amino acids. CDR1 and CDR2 (germline): SGHVS, FNYEAQ. As DNA, the CDR3 is TGTGCCAGCAGGTTGGACAGGGTTGGCACCGGGGAGCTGTTTTTT. Translated, it gives CASRLDRVGTGELFF.

The J gene is TRBJ2-5, the V gene TRBV5-4; D ambiguous. The CDR3 has 13 amino acids. CDR1 SGHNT and CDR2 YYREEE come from the germline V gene (reference sequence). Trimming stripped 2 bases from V and 5 bases from J, with 10 bases between. The CDR3 sequence: CASSFGRSETQYF. CDR3 coding DNA: TGTGCCAGCAGCTTTGGTCGGAGCGAGACCCAGTACTTC.

This clone is medium-sized (0.01 to 0.1%) in the sample. The CDR3 DNA sequence: TGCGCCAGCACGGAGGACGGTAATTCACCCCTCCACTTT. The encoded protein is CASTEDGNSPLHF. The rearrangement links TRBV5-1 to TRBJ1-6; the D is unclear. The length of the CDR3 is 13 residues. Trimming removed 6 bases at V and 6 bases at J, with 10 bases between. The germline CDR1 and CDR2 sequences are SGHRS and YFSETQ.

A few counts support this clone. The rearrangement uses TRBV5-1 and TRBJ1-5, with D possibly TRBD1 on 5 matching bases. V was cut by 0 bases and J by 0 bases, with 10 bases left in between. Germline loops: CDR1 SGHRS, CDR2 YFSETQ. The CDR3 covers 16 residues. The CDR3 is CASSLDGTTSNQPQHF. In DNA, the CDR3 is TGCGCCAGCAGCTTGGACGGGACGACTAGCAATCAGCCCCAGCATTTT.

The J gene is TRBJ1-5, the V gene TRBV7-2; TRBD1 agrees at 9 bases. The germline CDR1 and CDR2 sequences are SGHTA and FQGNSA. The CDR3 runs to 15 residues. The V segment lost 5 bases and the J segment 9 bases; nucleotides outside the gene matches: 11. CDR3 residues: CASSQGQGQFWPQHF. The CDR3 bases are TGTGCCAGCAGCCAGGGACAGGGACAATTTTGGCCCCAGCATTTT.

This chain connects TRBV5-4 to TRBJ2-3, with D perhaps matching TRBD2 (5 bases). CDR3 size: 18 residues. In germline, CDR1 is SGHNT, CDR2 YYREEE (reference sequence). V was cut by 4 bases and J by 0 bases, with 21 bases left in between. The CDR3 nucleotides are TGTGCCAGCAGCAATGCCCTACACGGGGTAACTAGCACAGATACGCAGTATTTT. It specifies CASSNALHGVTSTDTQYF.